This T cell receptor (beta chain) was sequenced in a study of T cells after yellow fever vaccination. TCRdb used MiXCR to reprocess the 5' RACE reads, holding one entry per CDR3 protein. Counted here are around 330,000 distinct CDR3 sequences, around 3.6% occurring once; the ten biggest clones make up 20% to 25%. This clonotype showed up just a few times. Sequencing was performed on PBMCs, taken on the day of the yellow fever booster vaccination. The TCR was taken from a man younger than 30 who received the YFV17D yellow fever vaccine.

The CDR3 reads CASSRSDINEKLFF. DNA of the CDR3: TGTGCCAGCAGCCGATCGGACATTAATGAAAAACTGTTTTTT. The chain joins TRBV3-1 to TRBJ1-4; TRBD1 might be the D (5 bases). V lost 4 bases to trimming and J lost 4 bases, with 10 bases between them. The CDR3 is made up of 14 amino acids. The germline V gene has CDR1 LGHDT and CDR2 YNNKEL (reference sequence). Combining the CDR3 with reference TRBV3-1 and TRBJ1-4 gives the whole variable domain DTAVSQTPKYLVTQMGNDKSIKCEQNLGHDTMYWYKQDSKKFLKIMFSYNNKELIINETVPNRFSPKSPDKAHLNLHINSLELGDSAVYFCASSRSDINEKLFFGSGTQLSVL.